This T cell receptor beta chain was profiled in a study of shared clonotypes between healthy human individuals. CD45RO-negative, CCR7-selected cells formed the naive CD8 fraction, which excluded terminally differentiated effector memory CD45RA+ cells. The repertoire was sequenced with immunoSEQ multiplex PCR; TCRdb's copy has only in-frame clones and lacks some. The sample has 550,000 to 750,000 clones, around 90% seen once. The germline V gene encodes CDR1 SEHNR and CDR2 FQNEAQ (reference sequence). V lost 5 bases, J lost 6 bases, and 22 bases lay in between. This CDR3 contains 17 residues. Regarding the study as a whole: Naive subsets typically showed greater estimated richness than memory subsets.

The sample holds a few counts of this clone. Its specificity is unknown. Sequenced input: naive CD8+ T cells sorted from blood. This clonotype originated in a man aged 25-45 years in good health. This chain links TRBV7-9 with TRBJ2-2; possible D gene TRBD2, 5 bases. CDR3: CASSPDGASRVSGELFF. The CDR3 nucleotides read TGTGCCAGCAGCCCGGACGGTGCTTCGAGGGTGTCCGGGGAGCTGTTTTTT.